This T cell receptor (beta chain) originates from a study of blood T cell repertoires in COVID-19. About the study: The United States, Italy and Spain provided the acute and convalescent COVID-19 samples. Nucleic acid was either cDNA or gDNA, and it came from T cells, B-cell-depleted T cells, or PBMCs.

Germline CDR1 MNHEY, CDR2 SVGAGI. The CDR3 runs to 13 residues. As originally analysed: Nucleated cell counts were estimated from reference gene primer amplification. Some clones are missing from TCRdb's copy, which holds only in-frame ones; the method was immunoSEQ multiplex PCR. V and J calls and clone size are those listed in that table; D and trimming were worked out from the DNA. The profile shows tens of thousands of clones, about 80% of them singletons. Comment on this clone: The junction does not match germline at one end; this may be a read error.

This sequence joins TRBV6-5 and TRBJ2-1, with 7 positions matching TRBD2. Sequencing input: peripheral blood. The TCR was taken from a woman older than 75 with acute or convalescent COVID-19. CDR3 in amino acids: CASSSGLADLAVF. In DNA form, the CDR3 reads TGTGCCAGCAGCTCGGGGCTAGCGGACCTTGCGGTCTTC.